This T cell receptor (beta chain) was recorded in a study of T-cell memory formation after mild COVID-19. Remarks on this clonotype: Its antigen is unidentified.

V lost 3 bases and J lost 3, with 7 bases in between. This CDR3 has 13 residues. Per the germline V gene, CDR1 is MGHRA and CDR2 is YSYEKL. General study points: CM and EM subsets held most contracting CD4+ clones; EMRA held CD8+ ones. Day 15 to 85 contracting clones showed balanced CD4/CD8; day 15 to 37 expanders favored CD4+. The study detected some responding clones in pre-infection memory, suggesting cross-reactive memory joined.

Employing constant-segment primers, 5'RACE generated TCR alpha and TCR beta cDNA libraries bearing sample barcodes and UMIs. One entry per CDR3 protein results from TCRdb running MiXCR on the 5' RACE reads. The data show 350,000 to 400,000 distinct CDR3 sequences, around 14% seen once. The chain combines TRBV4-1 with TRBJ2-3; D not resolved. The sequencing sample was made of PBMCs or a T cell subset sorted from them (not recorded which). This clonotype was sampled from a man younger than 35 who had mild COVID-19 (a few samples of this study predate the infection). Cell type and time point are not known. The CDR3 bases are TGCGCCAGCAGCCAGGCCCCTACAGATACGCAGTATTTT. Its translation: CASSQAPTDTQYF.